These 24 T cell receptor beta chains were sequenced from one sample in a study of blood T cells in healthy people across ages. A second PCR, run for roughly 7 to 12 cycles, used a sample-barcoded 5' primer plus a J-beta primer mix. MiXCR, run by TCRdb on the 5' RACE reads, gives a single entry per CDR3 protein. The sample holds 1.5 million or so distinct CDR3 sequences, 42% seen once. The source material was blood. Receptors were obtained from a woman under 30 in good health.

This clonotype has only a few counts. The rearrangement links TRBV20-1 to TRBJ1-6; D ambiguous. V lost 2 bases, J lost 9 bases, and 8 bases lay in between. The CDR3 is 12 amino acids. CDR1 and CDR2 (germline): DFQATT, SNEGSKA (reference sequence). CDR3 coding DNA: TGCAGTGCTAGACCCCACGGTTCACCCCTCCACTTT. This codes for CSARPHGSPLHF.

CDR3 amino acids: CASSPAGGWANEQFF. The CDR3 DNA reads as TGTGCCAGCAGCCCCGCGGGGGGCTGGGCCAATGAGCAGTTCTTC. This chain uses TRBV3-1 with TRBJ2-1; 8 bases line up with TRBD2. The CDR3 consists of 15 residues. Trimming cost V 4 bases and J 6 bases; bases outside gene matches: 8. Per germline, CDR1 LGHDT and CDR2 YNNKEL (reference sequence).

The CDR3 DNA is TGTGCCAGCAGAGACACCGGGCTGATCAATTCACCCCTCCACTTT. As protein: CASRDTGLINSPLHF. The rearrangement links TRBV12-3 or TRBV12-4 to TRBJ1-6; D is ambiguous. CDR3 size: 15 residues. V was pared by 6 bases and J by 7 bases, with 16 bases between.

The chain couples TRBV7-2 to TRBJ2-7; 11 positions match TRBD2. Germline CDR1 and CDR2: SGHTA and FQGNSA. V gave up 3 bases and J gave up 1 base; unmatched junction bases: 2. This CDR3 comprises 15 residues. The CDR3 sequence: CASSFSGGASYEQYF. The CDR3 coding sequence is TGTGCCAGCAGCTTTAGCGGGGGGGCGTCCTACGAGCAGTACTTC.

The chain combines TRBV6-1 with TRBJ2-7, with D possibly called TRBD1 or TRBD2 (5 bases each). The length of the CDR3 is 15 residues. Germline V lookup: CDR1 MNHNS, CDR2 SASEGT. Between the trimmed V and J ends, which lost 5 bases and 2 bases, there was a span of 16 bases. The CDR3 region has the DNA TGTGCCAGCAGTCCATACCGGGACGGACCCTACGAGCAGTACTTC. Its protein product is CASSPYRDGPYEQYF.

This rearrangement joins TRBV18 to TRBJ1-2; D may be TRBD1 (6 bases). The germline V gene has CDR1 KGHSH and CDR2 LQKENI. This CDR3 has 17 residues. The ends were cut back, 1 base at V and 4 bases at J, with 19 bases in the middle. The CDR3 DNA is TGTGCCAGCTCACCACAAAACAATCAGGGGCCTGGCTATGGCTACACCTTC. Translated, it gives CASSPQNNQGPGYGYTF.

This clonotype occurred a few times. The CDR3 sequence is CASSTGLIGETQYF. In DNA, the CDR3 is TGTGCCAGCAGCACGGGACTGATAGGGGAGACCCAGTACTTC. This rearrangement joins TRBV27 to TRBJ2-5; TRBD2 might be the D (6 bases). The V end was cut by 6 bases, the J end by 5 bases, with 16 bases between. The CDR3 spans 14 residues. Germline assignment: CDR1 MNHEY and CDR2 SMNVEV (reference sequence).

The gene calls are TRBV2 and TRBJ2-1; D remains unclear. Per germline, CDR1 SNHLY and CDR2 FYNNEI. Trimming cost V 11 bases and J 0 bases, with 14 bases left between them. The length of the CDR3 is 14 residues. Written as DNA, the CDR3 is TGTGCCCGACAAGACCCTATCTCCTACAATGAGCAGTTCTTC. Amino acid sequence: CARQDPISYNEQFF.

The chain combines TRBV11-2 with TRBJ2-1; D is ambiguous. The V end was cut by 1 base, the J end by 6 bases, with 7 bases between. This CDR3 spans 13 amino acids. Germline CDR1 is SGHAT and CDR2 is FQNNGV. DNA of the CDR3: TGTGCCAGCAGCTTAGGGGCTAGCAATGAGCAGTTCTTC. Translating gives CASSLGASNEQFF.

The chain couples TRBV6-2 or TRBV6-3 to TRBJ1-1; 7 nucleotides agree with TRBD1. J was trimmed by 1 base and V by 6 bases; bases with no gene match: 8. This CDR3 comprises 15 residues. Germline-derived CDR1 and CDR2 are MNHEY and SVGEGT. The chain's CDR3 is CASSPWTGTNTEAFF. The DNA of the CDR3 is TGTGCCAGCAGCCCCTGGACAGGAACGAACACTGAAGCTTTCTTT.

This chain joins TRBV27 and TRBJ1-3; 7 positions agree with TRBD1. V lost 5 bases and J lost 1; bases outside the gene matches: 11. The CDR3 totals 17 residues. CDR1 is MNHEY, CDR2 SMNVEV, per germline (reference sequence). In DNA, the CDR3 is TGTGCCAGCAGTCGGGACAGTTATCTTACTTCTGGAAACACCATATATTTT. This encodes CASSRDSYLTSGNTIYF.

This clonotype was seen only a few times. The rearrangement joins TRBV2 to TRBJ2-1, with D uncertain. Germline assignment: CDR1 SNHLY and CDR2 FYNNEI. The ends were cut back, 3 bases at V and 6 bases at J, with 15 bases in the middle. This CDR3 is built from 15 residues. CDR3 amino acids: CASSDYHPGRNEQFF. CDR3 coding DNA: TGTGCCAGCAGTGATTATCATCCTGGGCGCAATGAGCAGTTCTTC.

This clonotype was recorded at least ten times. CDR3 sequence reads: CASSLLGQGYEKLFF. DNA of the CDR3: TGTGCCAGCAGCCTCCTGGGACAAGGGTATGAAAAACTGTTTTTT. The rearrangement uses TRBV7-2 and TRBJ1-4, with a weak D call TRBD1 (6 bases). Germline V gene sequence: CDR1 SGHTA, CDR2 FQGNSA. Deletions cut 5 bases from V and 6 bases from J, with 16 bases between. The CDR3 is made up of 15 amino acids. Combining the CDR3 with reference TRBV7-2 and TRBJ1-4 gives the whole variable domain GAGVSQSPSNKVTEKGKDVELRCDPISGHTALYWYRQSLGQGLEFLIYFQGNSAPDKSGLPSDRFSAERTGGSVSTLTIQRTQQEDSAVYLCASSLLGQGYEKLFFGSGTQLSVL.

The V gene is TRBV6-2 or TRBV6-3, the J gene TRBJ2-1; D possibly matches TRBD1 or TRBD2 (5 bases each). The closer fit of TRBJ2-7 to the DNA end suggests the J call may be wrong. Germline CDR1 reads MNHEY; CDR2 reads SVGEGT. The CDR3 extends over 14 amino acids. CDR3 coding DNA: TGTGCCAGCAATCCGGGACCATCCTACAATGAGCAGTACTTC. Its translation: CASNPGPSYNEQYF.

V gene TRBV6-1 combines with J gene TRBJ2-7, with D possibly being TRBD1 or TRBD2 (5 bases each). Trimming left V 8 bases short and J 10 bases short, with 24 bases between. The CDR3 consists of 14 residues. The V gene's germline CDR1 is MNHNS and CDR2 SASEGT. The CDR3 is CASLTPGLGVEQYF. CDR3 DNA: TGTGCCAGCCTCACTCCAGGGCTGGGGGTCGAACAGTACTTC.

The chain joins TRBV12-5 to TRBJ2-3; D is perhaps TRBD1 (5 bases). In germline, CDR1 is LGHNT, CDR2 FRNRAP. Trimming took 4 bases from V and 5 from J, leaving 10 bases between them. The length of the CDR3 is 13 residues. The CDR3 sequence is CASGSQGKDTQYF. The CDR3 nucleotides are TGTGCTAGTGGTTCGCAGGGAAAAGATACGCAGTATTTT. Supplemented by reference TRBV12-5 and TRBJ2-3, the full variable domain reads DARVTQTPRHKVTEMGQEVTMRCQPILGHNTVFWYRQTMMQGLELLAYFRNRAPLDDSGMPKDRFSAEMPDATLATLKIQPSEPRDSAVYFCASGSQGKDTQYFGPGTRLTVL.

The chain has TRBV7-8 and TRBJ2-1; D call uncertain. The germline V and J ends were trimmed by 5 bases and 5 bases, with 7 bases remaining between them. There are 12 residues in the CDR3. From germline, CDR1 is SGHVS and CDR2 FQNEAQ. Written as DNA, the CDR3 is TGTGCCAGCAGCAAAGATCACAATGAGCAGTTCTTC. Translated: CASSKDHNEQFF.

This clonotype was seen a few times. J is TRBJ2-3 and V is TRBV12-5, with 12 bases fitting TRBD2. Germline assignment: CDR1 LGHNT and CDR2 FRNRAP. The CDR3 covers 17 residues. V lost 1 base, J lost 0 bases, and 2 bases stayed unmatched. CDR3 residues: CASGLGTSGTSTDTQYF. The DNA for the CDR3 is TGTGCTAGTGGTTTGGGGACTAGCGGGACTAGCACAGATACGCAGTATTTT.

The chain has TRBV9 and TRBJ2-5, with D maybe TRBD2 (6 bases). Germline lookup yields CDR1 SGDLS and CDR2 YYNGEE. Trimming shortened V by 0 bases and J by 2 bases, and 14 bases separated the two germline ends. This CDR3 has 16 amino acids. The CDR3 bases are TGTGCCAGCAGCGTAGGCTCTTCAGGGACTCAAGAGACCCAGTACTTC. It translates to CASSVGSSGTQETQYF.

V and J are TRBV24-1 and TRBJ2-4, with D perhaps matching TRBD1 or TRBD2 (5 bases each). The germline V gene has CDR1 KGHDR and CDR2 SFDVKD. The V gene lost 3 bases and the J gene lost 5 bases, with 13 bases spanning the gap. The CDR3 totals 15 residues. The chain's CDR3 is CATSDPGSTENIQYF. The DNA of the CDR3 is TGTGCCACCAGTGATCCAGGGAGTACGGAAAACATTCAGTACTTC.

The rearrangement joins TRBV20-1 to TRBJ1-1, with 8 bases aligning to TRBD1. Germline CDR1 is DFQATT and CDR2 is SNEGSKA (reference sequence). The J segment lost 8 bases and the V segment lost 7 bases, leaving 6 bases of the junction unmatched. The CDR3 length is 11 residues. The CDR3 DNA sequence: TGCAGTGTCCGGAGGGACAGGGAAGCTTTCTTT. As protein: CSVRRDREAFF.

This clonotype appeared a few times. The chain uses TRBV6-1 and TRBJ2-7; 7 nucleotides agree with TRBD1. The trim removed 3 bases at V and 2 bases at J, leaving 4 bases unmatched. The CDR3 is 14 residues long. From germline, CDR1 is MNHNS and CDR2 SASEGT. The CDR3 sequence is CASSDRDRTYEQYF. The CDR3 DNA reads TGTGCCAGCAGTGACCGGGACAGAACCTACGAGCAGTACTTC.

J is TRBJ1-6 and V is TRBV7-9; D unresolved. Germline CDR1 is SEHNR and CDR2 is FQNEAQ (reference sequence). Trimming removed 8 bases from V and 2 bases from J, with 7 bases in between. This CDR3 has 13 amino acids. The CDR3 loop reads CASAPAYNSPLHF. CDR3 nucleotide sequence: TGTGCCAGCGCTCCGGCCTATAATTCACCCCTCCACTTT.

The rearrangement links TRBV20-1 to TRBJ1-2; 8 bases match TRBD1. V was pared by 3 bases and J by 5 bases, with 2 bases of the junction left unmatched. The CDR3 extends over 12 amino acids. From germline, CDR1 is DFQATT and CDR2 SNEGSKA (reference sequence). DNA of the CDR3: TGCAGTGCTAGGGACAGGGAGTATGGCTACACCTTC. It encodes CSARDREYGYTF.